In this sample, the clone carrying this T cell receptor (beta chain) turned up once. Its antigen is unknown. The PCR was carried out with 60 Vbeta primers and 13 Jbeta primers. The assay was immunoSEQ multiplex PCR, and TCRdb's table has in-frame clones only and misses some. The sample gives some 180,000 clones, roughly 79% of which show up once; 1.5% to 2% is in the top ten. The record originates from a study of cytomegalovirus exposure and HLA in healthy donors. CDR1 is MGHRA and CDR2 is YSYEKL in the germline V gene. V shed 5 bases, J shed 6 bases, and the junction held 8 bases outside the gene matches. This CDR3 has 15 amino acids. Overall study findings and caveats: In a later analysis, V- and J-gene trimming of beta chains associated with a DCLRE1C missense variant, replicated independently. In a later analysis, across HLA loci, associated TCR counts were highest for DRB1, lowest for HLA-C. Further analysis, carried out later, found HLA-associated TCR beta chains more clonally expanded than equally common other chains.

The sample taken for sequencing was PBMCs. The TCR was taken from a man younger than 45 in good health and CMV-seronegative. V and J are TRBV4-1 and TRBJ2-2, with TRBD1 matching 8 bases. CDR3 coding DNA: TGCGCCAGCAGCTTCCGGACAGGGAAGGCCGGGGAGCTGTTTTTT. Its translation: CASSFRTGKAGELFF.